The present T cell receptor (beta chain) was sequenced within a study of cytomegalovirus exposure and HLA in healthy donors. On the study more broadly: Sequencing of some 190 million T cells in an earlier analysis found 100 million to 140 million unique TCR beta sequences. Points from the study as a whole: Among TCR beta chains, those listed as cytomegalovirus-associated numbered about 150. Versus the roughly 670-donor mean, an Asian-associated ancestry cluster reportedly showed fewer N-insertions in a later analysis.

PCR amplification relied on 60 Vbeta primers (plus 13 Jbeta primers). Assay: immunoSEQ multiplex PCR; the TCRdb copy retains only in-frame clones and omits some. This sample has roughly 190,000 clones, with around three quarters found just once. The J segment lost 2 bases and the V segment lost 0 bases, leaving 2 bases of the junction unmatched. The CDR3 has 18 amino acids. CDR1 and CDR2 from the germline V gene are LGHNA and YSLEER. This clone was detected a few times. The antigen is undetermined. The sequence derives from a woman in her twenties or thirties in good health and CMV-seronegative. Sequenced: PBMCs. The genes are TRBV4-3 and TRBJ2-2; 14 bases line up with TRBD2. The CDR3 region has the DNA TGCGCCAGCAGCCAAGAGGGGACTAGCGGGAGTAACACCGGGGAGCTGTTTTTT. The encoded protein is CASSQEGTSGSNTGELFF.